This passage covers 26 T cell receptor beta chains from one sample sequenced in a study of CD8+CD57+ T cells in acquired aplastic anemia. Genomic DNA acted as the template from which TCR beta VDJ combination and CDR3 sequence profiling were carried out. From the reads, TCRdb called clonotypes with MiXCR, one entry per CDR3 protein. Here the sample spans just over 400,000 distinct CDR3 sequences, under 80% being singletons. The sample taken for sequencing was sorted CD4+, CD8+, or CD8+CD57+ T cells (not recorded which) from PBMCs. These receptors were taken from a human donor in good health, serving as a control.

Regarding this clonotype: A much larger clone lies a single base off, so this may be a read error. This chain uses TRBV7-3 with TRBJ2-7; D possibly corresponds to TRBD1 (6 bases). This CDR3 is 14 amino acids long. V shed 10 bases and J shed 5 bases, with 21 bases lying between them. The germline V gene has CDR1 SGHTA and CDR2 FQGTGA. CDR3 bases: TGTGCCACCAACCCGGAACAGGGATTGGACGAGCAGTACTTC. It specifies CATNPEQGLDEQYF.

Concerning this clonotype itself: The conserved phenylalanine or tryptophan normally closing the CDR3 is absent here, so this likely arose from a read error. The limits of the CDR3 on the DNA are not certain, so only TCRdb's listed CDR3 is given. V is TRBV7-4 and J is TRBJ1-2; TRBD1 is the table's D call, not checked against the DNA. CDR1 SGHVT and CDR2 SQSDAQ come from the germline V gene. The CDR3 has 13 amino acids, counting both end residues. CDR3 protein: CASSLPGDQGYLL.

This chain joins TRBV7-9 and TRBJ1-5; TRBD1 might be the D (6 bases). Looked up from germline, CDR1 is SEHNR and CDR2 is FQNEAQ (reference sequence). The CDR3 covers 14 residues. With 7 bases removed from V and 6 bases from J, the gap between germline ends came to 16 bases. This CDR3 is CASTEGVSAQPQHF. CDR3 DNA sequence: TGTGCCAGCACCGAGGGGGTCTCGGCTCAGCCCCAGCATTTT. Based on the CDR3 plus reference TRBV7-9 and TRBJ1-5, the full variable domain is DTGVSQNPRHKITKRGQNVTFRCDPISEHNRLYWYRQTLGQGPEFLTYFQNEAQLEKSRLLSDRFSAERPKGSFSTLEIQRTEQGDSAMYLCASTEGVSAQPQHFGDGTRLSIL.

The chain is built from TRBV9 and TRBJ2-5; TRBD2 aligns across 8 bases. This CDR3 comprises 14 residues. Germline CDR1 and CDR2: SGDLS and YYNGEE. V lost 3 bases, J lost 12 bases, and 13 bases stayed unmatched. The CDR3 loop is CASSEVERGRTKYF. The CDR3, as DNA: TGTGCCAGCAGCGAAGTAGAGCGGGGGAGGACAAAGTACTTC.

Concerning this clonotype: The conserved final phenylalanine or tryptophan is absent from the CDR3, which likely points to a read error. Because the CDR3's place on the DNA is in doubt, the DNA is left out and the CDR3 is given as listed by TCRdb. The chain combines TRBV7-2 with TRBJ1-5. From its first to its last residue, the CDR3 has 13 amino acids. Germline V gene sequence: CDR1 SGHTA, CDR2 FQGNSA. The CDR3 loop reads CASSQPVRQETQY.

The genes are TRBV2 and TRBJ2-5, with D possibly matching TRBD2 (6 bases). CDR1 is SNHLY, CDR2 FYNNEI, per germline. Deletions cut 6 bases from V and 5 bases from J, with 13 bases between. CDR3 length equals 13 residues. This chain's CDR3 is CASSHRRGETQYF. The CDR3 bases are TGTGCCAGCAGCCATCGACGGGGGGAGACCCAGTACTTC.

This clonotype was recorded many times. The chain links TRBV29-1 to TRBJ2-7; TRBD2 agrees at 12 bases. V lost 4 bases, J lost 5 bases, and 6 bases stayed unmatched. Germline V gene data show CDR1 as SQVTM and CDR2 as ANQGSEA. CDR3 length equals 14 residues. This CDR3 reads CSVVLAGGLDEQYF. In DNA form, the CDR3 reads TGCAGCGTTGTACTAGCGGGGGGTCTGGACGAGCAGTACTTC.

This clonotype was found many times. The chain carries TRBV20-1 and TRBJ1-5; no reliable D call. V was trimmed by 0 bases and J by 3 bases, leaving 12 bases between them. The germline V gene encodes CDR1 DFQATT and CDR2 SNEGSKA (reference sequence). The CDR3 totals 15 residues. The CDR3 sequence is CSARDFTAPNQPQHF. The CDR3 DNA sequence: TGCAGTGCTAGAGATTTTACTGCTCCCAATCAGCCCCAGCATTTT.

Written as DNA, the CDR3 is TGTGCCAGCATCCCACCGGACAGGGTGTACGAGCAGTACTTC. Translation: CASIPPDRVYEQYF. This chain uses TRBV6-2 or TRBV6-3 with TRBJ2-7, with 8 positions matching TRBD1. Losses at the gene ends were 7 bases for V and 4 bases for J; bases not matched to a gene: 9. The CDR3 sequence is 14 residues long. The germline CDR1 and CDR2 sequences are MNHEY and SVGEGT.

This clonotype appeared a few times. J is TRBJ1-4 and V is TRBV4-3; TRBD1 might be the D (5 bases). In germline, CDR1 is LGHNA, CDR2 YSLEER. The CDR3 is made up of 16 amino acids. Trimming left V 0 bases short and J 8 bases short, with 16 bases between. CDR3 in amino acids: CASSQDIGHKAEKLFF. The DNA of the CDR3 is TGCGCCAGCAGCCAAGATATCGGACATAAGGCGGAAAAACTGTTTTTT.

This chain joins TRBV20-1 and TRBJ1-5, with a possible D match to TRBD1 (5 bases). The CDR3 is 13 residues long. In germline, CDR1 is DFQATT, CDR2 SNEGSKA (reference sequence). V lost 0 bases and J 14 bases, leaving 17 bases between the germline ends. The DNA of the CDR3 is TGCAGTGCTAGAGAACAGGCTAGGTCCTACGAGCATTTT. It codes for CSAREQARSYEHF.

CDR3 nucleotides: TGTGCCAGCAGCTTGCGCACGCGCTCCTACGAGCAGTACTTC. Its protein is CASSLRTRSYEQYF. The chain carries TRBV5-4 and TRBJ2-7, with no clear D. Trimming removed 1 base at V and 0 bases at J, with 8 bases between. Germline V gene data show CDR1 as SGHNT and CDR2 as YYREEE (reference sequence). The CDR3 is made up of 14 amino acids.

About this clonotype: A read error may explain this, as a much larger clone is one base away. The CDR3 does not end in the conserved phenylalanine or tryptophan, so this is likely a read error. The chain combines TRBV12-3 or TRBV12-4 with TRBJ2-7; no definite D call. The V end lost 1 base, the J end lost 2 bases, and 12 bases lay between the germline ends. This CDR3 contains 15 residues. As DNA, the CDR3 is TGTGCCAGCAGTTTAGGCAGCTTACACACCTACGAGCAGTACCTC. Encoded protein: CASSLGSLHTYEQYL.

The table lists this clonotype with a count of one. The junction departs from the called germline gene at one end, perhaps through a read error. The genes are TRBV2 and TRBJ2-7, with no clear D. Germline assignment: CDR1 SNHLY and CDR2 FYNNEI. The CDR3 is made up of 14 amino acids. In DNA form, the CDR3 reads TGCGCCAGCAGCCCCGACTCAGGCTCCTACGAGCAGTACTTC. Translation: CASSPDSGSYEQYF.

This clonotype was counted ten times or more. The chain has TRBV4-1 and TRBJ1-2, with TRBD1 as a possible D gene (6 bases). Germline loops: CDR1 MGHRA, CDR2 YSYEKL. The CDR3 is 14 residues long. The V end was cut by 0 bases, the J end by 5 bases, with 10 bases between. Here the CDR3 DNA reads TGCGCCAGCAGCCAAGAAAATGGACAGTATGGCTACACCTTC. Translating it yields CASSQENGQYGYTF.

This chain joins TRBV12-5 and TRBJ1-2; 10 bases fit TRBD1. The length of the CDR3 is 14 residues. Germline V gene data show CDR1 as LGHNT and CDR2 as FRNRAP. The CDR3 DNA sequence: TGTGCCAGCAGTCGGAGGGGACAGGGGAATGGCTACACCTTC. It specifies CASSRRGQGNGYTF.

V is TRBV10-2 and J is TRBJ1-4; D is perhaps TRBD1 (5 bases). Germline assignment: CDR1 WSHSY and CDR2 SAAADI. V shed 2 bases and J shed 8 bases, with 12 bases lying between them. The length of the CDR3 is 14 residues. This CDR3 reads CASSEEGFWEKLFF. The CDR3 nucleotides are TGCGCCAGCAGTGAGGAGGGGTTTTGGGAAAAACTGTTTTTT.

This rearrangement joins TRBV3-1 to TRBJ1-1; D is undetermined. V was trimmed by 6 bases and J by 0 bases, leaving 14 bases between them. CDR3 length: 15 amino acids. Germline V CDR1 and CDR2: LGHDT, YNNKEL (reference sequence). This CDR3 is CASRGPGDLNTEAFF. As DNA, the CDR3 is TGTGCCAGCAGGGGCCCCGGGGATTTGAACACTGAAGCTTTCTTT.

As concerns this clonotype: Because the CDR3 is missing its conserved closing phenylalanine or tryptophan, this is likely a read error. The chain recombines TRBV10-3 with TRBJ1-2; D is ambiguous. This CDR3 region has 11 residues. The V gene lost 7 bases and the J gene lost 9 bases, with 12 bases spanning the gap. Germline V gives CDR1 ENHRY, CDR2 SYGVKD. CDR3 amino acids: CAITYQVCYTT. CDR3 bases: TGTGCCATCACTTACCAGGTCTGCTACACCACC.

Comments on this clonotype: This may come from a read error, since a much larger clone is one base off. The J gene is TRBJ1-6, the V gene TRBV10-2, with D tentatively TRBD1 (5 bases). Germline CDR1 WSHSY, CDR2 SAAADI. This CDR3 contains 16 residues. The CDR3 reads CASSDGGNSYNSLLHF. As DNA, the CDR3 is TGTGCCAGCAGTGACGGGGGGAACTCCTATAATTCACTCCTCCACTTT.

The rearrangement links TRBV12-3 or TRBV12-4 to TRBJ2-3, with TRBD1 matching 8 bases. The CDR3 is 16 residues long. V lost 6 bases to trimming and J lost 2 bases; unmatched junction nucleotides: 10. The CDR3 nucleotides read TGTGCCAGCAGCTTCCGGGACAGGCGCATCACAGATACGCAGTATTTT. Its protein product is CASSFRDRRITDTQYF.

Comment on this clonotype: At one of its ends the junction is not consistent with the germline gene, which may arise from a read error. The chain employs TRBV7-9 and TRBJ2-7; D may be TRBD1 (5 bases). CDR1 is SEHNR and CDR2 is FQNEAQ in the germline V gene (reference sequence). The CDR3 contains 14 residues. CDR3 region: CASSLSLTAYGKQF. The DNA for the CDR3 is TGTGCCAGCAGCTTATCACTGACAGCATACGGCAAGCAGTTC.

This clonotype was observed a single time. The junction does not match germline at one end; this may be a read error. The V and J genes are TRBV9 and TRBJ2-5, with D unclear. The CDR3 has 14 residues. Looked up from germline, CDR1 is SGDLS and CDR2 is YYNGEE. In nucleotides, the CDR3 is TGTGCCAGCAGCGTACAAATGGGCAGTTCGACGGACCACTTC. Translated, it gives CASSVQMGSSTDHF.

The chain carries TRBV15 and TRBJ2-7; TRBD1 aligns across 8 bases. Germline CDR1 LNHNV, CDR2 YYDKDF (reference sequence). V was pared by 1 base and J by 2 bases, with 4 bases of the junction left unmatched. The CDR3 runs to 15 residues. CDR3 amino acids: CATSRVNRGTYEQYF. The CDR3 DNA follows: TGTGCCACCAGCAGAGTCAACAGGGGGACCTACGAGCAGTACTTC.

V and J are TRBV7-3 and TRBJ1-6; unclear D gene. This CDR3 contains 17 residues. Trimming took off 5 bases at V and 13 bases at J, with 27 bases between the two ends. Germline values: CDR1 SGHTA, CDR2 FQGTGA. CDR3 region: CASSAGQGLETQYPLHF. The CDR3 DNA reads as TGTGCCAGCAGCGCGGGTCAAGGGTTGGAGACCCAGTACCCCCTCCACTTT.

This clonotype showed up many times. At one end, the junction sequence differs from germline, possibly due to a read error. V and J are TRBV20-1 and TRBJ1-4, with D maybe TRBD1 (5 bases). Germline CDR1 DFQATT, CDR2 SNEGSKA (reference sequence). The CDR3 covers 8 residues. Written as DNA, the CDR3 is TGCAGTGCTAGAGACAGGGTTTTT. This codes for CSARDRVF.